This T cell receptor (beta chain) was identified in a study of OX40 agonist ivuxolimab in advanced cancers. On the study more broadly: Three patients showed partial responses: one hepatocellular carcinoma and two cutaneous melanoma cases. Findings of the study overall: Low levels of normalized T-cell clonal expansion also appeared in some nonresponders.

Some clones are missing from TCRdb's copy, which holds only in-frame ones; the method was immunoSEQ multiplex PCR. The table has about 70,000 clones, approximately 90% seen once. Note on this clone: Its target is unknown.

The germline gives CDR1 GTSNPN, CDR2 SVGIG (reference sequence). The CDR3 is made up of 11 amino acids. Trimming stripped 2 bases from V and 10 bases from J, with 11 bases between. This chain joins TRBV30 and TRBJ1-1, with a tentative D call TRBD1 (6 bases). The receptor comes from an adult with an advanced solid tumor such as melanoma, head and neck, liver or kidney cancer. The sequences come from CD4+ or CD8+ T cells sorted from blood, collected in a trial of the OX40 agonist ivuxolimab. The CDR3 nucleotides are TGTGCCTGGAGTAGGGGGGGGTTAGCTTTCTTT. Protein sequence: CAWSRGGLAFF.